This T cell receptor beta chain emerged from a study of shared clonotypes between healthy human individuals. V shed 8 bases, J shed 4 bases, and the junction held 11 bases outside the gene matches. Germline V lookup: CDR1 MNHNS, CDR2 SASEGT. CDR3 size: 15 residues. Generated by immunoSEQ multiplex PCR, the TCRdb table keeps only in-frame clones and is missing some. The repertoire consists of approximately 700,000 clones, with about 80% occurring once and the leading ten covering around 2%. In its sample, this clone was seen once. The TCR originated in a woman aged 25 to 39 in good health. The sequencing input was memory CD4+ T cells sorted from blood. Described subset: CD45RA-negative fraction. The chain combines TRBV6-1 with TRBJ2-7; 10 positions match TRBD1. The CDR3 bases are TGTGCCAGCGGCGACAGGGGGCGCTCCCCGTACGAGCAGTACTTC. Its protein is CASGDRGRSPYEQYF.